The 5 T cell receptor beta chains presented below share a single source sample, sequenced in a study of blood T cell repertoires in COVID-19. The repertoire was sequenced with immunoSEQ multiplex PCR; TCRdb's copy has only in-frame clones and lacks some. The sample has tens of thousands of clones, over 80% seen once. Material for sequencing was peripheral blood. The receptors stem from an older woman with acute or convalescent COVID-19.

This clone was seen only a few times. This rearrangement joins TRBV9 to TRBJ1-2; 10 positions agree with TRBD1. Germline-derived CDR1 and CDR2 are SGDLS and YYNGEE. Trimming removed 6 bases from V and 8 bases from J; junction bases left unmatched: 7. The CDR3 loop spans 13 amino acids. Written as DNA, the CDR3 is TGTGCCAGCATGGGGGACAGGGGATCAGGCTACACCTTC. Its translation: CASMGDRGSGYTF.

This chain connects TRBV5-5 to TRBJ1-6; D uncertain. Germline V gene data show CDR1 as SGHKS and CDR2 as YYEKEE (reference sequence). This CDR3 contains 14 residues. V gave up 4 bases and J gave up 0 bases, with 5 bases separating them. The CDR3 DNA follows: TGTGCCAGCAGCCCCAACTCCTATAATTCACCCCTCCACTTT. This translates into CASSPNSYNSPLHF.

J is TRBJ1-4 and V is TRBV2, with D perhaps TRBD1 (5 bases). CDR3 size: 14 residues. Germline CDR1 reads SNHLY; CDR2 reads FYNNEI. Deletions cut 6 bases from V and 7 bases from J, with 15 bases between. Here the CDR3 DNA reads TGTGCCAGCAGCCCGACAGTCCGGGCTGAAAAACTGTTTTTT. It yields the protein CASSPTVRAEKLFF. Full variable domain (remainder filled in from reference TRBV2 and TRBJ1-4): EPEVTQTPSHQVTQMGQEVILRCVPISNHLYFYWYRQILGQKVEFLVSFYNNEISEKSEIFDDQFSVERPDGSNFTLKIRSTKLEDSAMYFCASSPTVRAEKLFFGSGTQLSVL.

V usage is TRBV7-2 and J usage is TRBJ1-2; 9 nucleotides agree with TRBD1. The V segment lost 5 bases and the J segment 4 bases; nucleotides outside the gene matches: 5. Looked up from germline, CDR1 is SGHTA and CDR2 is FQGNSA. This CDR3 has 14 amino acids. CDR3 amino acids: CASSTGTGSYGYTF. DNA of the CDR3: TGTGCCAGCAGCACCGGGACAGGGAGCTATGGCTACACCTTC.

V gene TRBV6-1 combines with J gene TRBJ2-5, with TRBD1 matching over 8 bases. In germline, CDR1 is MNHNS, CDR2 SASEGT. The CDR3 length is 14 residues. J lost 1 base, V lost 5 bases, and 3 bases had no gene match. CDR3 in amino acids: CASSPRGPQETQYF. CDR3 DNA: TGTGCCAGCAGTCCCAGGGGGCCCCAAGAGACCCAGTACTTC.